This T cell receptor beta chain was sequenced during a study of cytomegalovirus exposure and HLA in healthy donors. Primers for the PCR totalled 60 Vbeta and 13 Jbeta. The table came from immunoSEQ multiplex PCR; TCRdb's copy has only in-frame clones and leaves some out. The sample lists 90,000 to 120,000 clones; 74% were seen once. On this clone itself: Its antigen remains unknown.

Whole-study results and caveats: TCR beta chains associated with HLA were, in a later analysis, more clonally expanded than equally common others. Later analysis suggested links between common viral pathogens and several top significant clusters. The study dropped some indistinguishable V segments, TRBV6-2 and TRBV6-3 among them.

The ends were cut back, 7 bases at V and 0 bases at J, with 20 bases in the middle. CDR3 size: 17 residues. The germline V gene has CDR1 SGHTA and CDR2 FQGNSA. The donors (healthy individuals) were bone marrow donors. Material: PBMCs. J is TRBJ2-3 and V is TRBV7-2, with D perhaps TRBD2 (6 bases). This sequence originates from a woman in her thirties or forties in good health and CMV-seropositive. CDR3 region: CASTSAQAGISTDTQYF. The CDR3 nucleotides read TGTGCCAGCACCTCAGCCCAAGCGGGCATTAGCACAGATACGCAGTATTTT.